Listed below are T cell receptor beta chains from one sample, sequenced in a study of blood T cells in healthy people across ages. From the 5' RACE reads, TCRdb called clonotypes with MiXCR, one entry per CDR3 protein. This sample has 1.5 million to 2 million distinct CDR3 sequences, with 49% found just once. Material: blood. These receptors all stem from a woman in her thirties or forties in good health. Both conserved end residues are part of each CDR3. Where a row states a size, it is once, few, many or the class of an expanded clone; other rows omit it.

few	TRBJ2-7	TRBV6-2/TRBV6-3	CASTVRGGPSYEQYF
once	TRBJ2-5	TRBV15	CATSGSPPSGGSREQYF
few	TRBJ2-1	TRBV27	CASSRGPRAFF
NA	TRBJ2-4	TRBV4-3	CASSPRSGFINEQYF
NA	NA	TRBV4-3	CASSRGLRAYEQYF
NA	TRBJ2-5	TRBV6-2/TRBV6-3	CASSNVQETQYF
NA	TRBJ2-5	TRBV5-1	CASSRISITSQETQYF
NA	TRBJ2-1	TRBV9	CASSVEGTNNNEQFF
NA	TRBJ2-7	TRBV20-1	CSARGDHYEQYF
NA	TRBJ2-1	TRBV27	CASSLSQRVANNEQFF
NA	TRBJ1-5	TRBV6-2/TRBV6-3	CASSFNRPDQPQHF
NA	TRBJ1-2	TRBV20-1	CSAPGGTGGIYGYTF
NA	TRBJ2-3	TRBV5-5	CASSFSLRTDTQYF
NA	TRBJ1-2	TRBV28	CASFFLPVDRGRSYGYTF